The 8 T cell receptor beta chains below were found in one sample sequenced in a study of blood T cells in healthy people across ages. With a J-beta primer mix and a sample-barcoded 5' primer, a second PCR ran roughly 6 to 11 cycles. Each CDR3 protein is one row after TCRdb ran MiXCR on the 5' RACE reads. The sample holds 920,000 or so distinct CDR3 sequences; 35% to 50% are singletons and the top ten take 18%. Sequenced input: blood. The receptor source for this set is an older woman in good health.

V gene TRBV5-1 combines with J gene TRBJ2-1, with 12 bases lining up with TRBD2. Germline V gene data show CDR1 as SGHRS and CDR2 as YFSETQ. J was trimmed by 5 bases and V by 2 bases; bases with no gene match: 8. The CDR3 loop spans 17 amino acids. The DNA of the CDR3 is TGCGCCAGCAGCTTCAGGCTAGCGGGAGGGCCTGACAATGAGCAGTTCTTC. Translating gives CASSFRLAGGPDNEQFF.

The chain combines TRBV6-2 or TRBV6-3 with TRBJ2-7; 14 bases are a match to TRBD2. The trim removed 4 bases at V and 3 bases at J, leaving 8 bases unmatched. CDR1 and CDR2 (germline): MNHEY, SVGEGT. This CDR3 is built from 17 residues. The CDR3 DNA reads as TGTGCCAGCAGTTTAGTTGGGACTAGCGGGAGTAACTACGAGCAGTACTTC. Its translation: CASSLVGTSGSNYEQYF.

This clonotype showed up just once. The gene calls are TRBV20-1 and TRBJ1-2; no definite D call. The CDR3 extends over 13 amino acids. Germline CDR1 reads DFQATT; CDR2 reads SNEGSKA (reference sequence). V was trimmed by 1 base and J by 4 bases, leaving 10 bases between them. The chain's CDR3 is CSARAVGRYGYTF. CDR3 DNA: TGCAGTGCTAGAGCCGTGGGCCGCTATGGCTACACCTTC.

CDR3 loop: CASSQAGLRDYEQYF. The CDR3 bases are TGTGCCAGCAGCCAAGCCGGACTCCGAGACTACGAGCAGTACTTC. This chain links TRBV4-2 with TRBJ2-4; weak D call: TRBD2 (5 bases). Judging by the DNA end, TRBJ2-7 fits better; the J call may be wrong. Looked up from germline, CDR1 is LGHNA and CDR2 is YNFKEQ. This CDR3 has 15 amino acids.

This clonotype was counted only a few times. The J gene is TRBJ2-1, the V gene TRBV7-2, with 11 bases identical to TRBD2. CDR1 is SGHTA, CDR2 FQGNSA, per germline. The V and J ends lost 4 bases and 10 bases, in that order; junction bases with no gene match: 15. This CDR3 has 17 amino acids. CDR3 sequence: CASSSRTGGLAGGEQFF. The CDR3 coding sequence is TGTGCCAGCAGCTCTCGGACGGGAGGCCTAGCGGGAGGCGAGCAGTTCTTC.

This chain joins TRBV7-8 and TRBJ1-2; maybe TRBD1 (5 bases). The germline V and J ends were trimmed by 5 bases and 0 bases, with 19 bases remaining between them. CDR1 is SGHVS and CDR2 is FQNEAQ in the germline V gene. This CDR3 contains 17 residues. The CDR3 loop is CASSPRGPIDPNYGYTF. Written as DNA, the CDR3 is TGTGCCAGCAGCCCAAGGGGACCGATAGACCCTAACTATGGCTACACCTTC.

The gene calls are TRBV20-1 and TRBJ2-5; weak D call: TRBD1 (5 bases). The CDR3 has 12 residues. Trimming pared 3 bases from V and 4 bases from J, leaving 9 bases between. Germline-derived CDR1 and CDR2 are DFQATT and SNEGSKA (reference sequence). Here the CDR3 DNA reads TGCAGTGCTAGCCGGCAGGGAGAGACCCAGTACTTC. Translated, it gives CSASRQGETQYF.

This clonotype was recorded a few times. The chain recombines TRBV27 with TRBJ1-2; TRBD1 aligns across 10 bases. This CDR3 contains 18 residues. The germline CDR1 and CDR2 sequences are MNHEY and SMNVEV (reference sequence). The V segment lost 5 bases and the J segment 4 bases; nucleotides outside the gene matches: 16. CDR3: CASSPIQGQGFEGYGYTF. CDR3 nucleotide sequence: TGTGCCAGCAGTCCAATCCAGGGACAGGGGTTCGAAGGCTATGGCTACACCTTC.